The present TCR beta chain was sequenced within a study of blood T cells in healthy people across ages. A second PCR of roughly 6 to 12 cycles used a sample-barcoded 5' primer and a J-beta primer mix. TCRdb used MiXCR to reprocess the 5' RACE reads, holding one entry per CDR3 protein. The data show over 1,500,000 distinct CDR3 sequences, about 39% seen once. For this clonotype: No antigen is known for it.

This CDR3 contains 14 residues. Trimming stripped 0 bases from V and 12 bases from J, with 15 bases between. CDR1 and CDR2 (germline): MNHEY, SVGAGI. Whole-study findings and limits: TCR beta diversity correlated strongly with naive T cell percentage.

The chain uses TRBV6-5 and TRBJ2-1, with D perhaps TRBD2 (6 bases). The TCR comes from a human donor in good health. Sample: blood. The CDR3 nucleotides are TGTGCCAGCAGTTACTCGTCGGCGGTGGGGGGGCAGTTCTTC. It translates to CASSYSSAVGGQFF.